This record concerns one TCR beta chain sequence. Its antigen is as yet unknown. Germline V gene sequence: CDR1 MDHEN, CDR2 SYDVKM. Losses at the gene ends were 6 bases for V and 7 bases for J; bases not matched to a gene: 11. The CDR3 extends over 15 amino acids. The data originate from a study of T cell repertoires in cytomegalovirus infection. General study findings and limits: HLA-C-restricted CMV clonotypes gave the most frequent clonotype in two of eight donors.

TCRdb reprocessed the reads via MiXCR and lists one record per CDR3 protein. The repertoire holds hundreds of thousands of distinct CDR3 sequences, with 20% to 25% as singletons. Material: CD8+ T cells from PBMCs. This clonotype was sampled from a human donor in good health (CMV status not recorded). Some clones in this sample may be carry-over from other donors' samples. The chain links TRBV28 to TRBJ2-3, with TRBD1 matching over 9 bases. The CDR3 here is CASRTTGGSSNTQYF. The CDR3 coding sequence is TGTGCCAGCAGAACTACAGGGGGCTCCTCTAATACGCAGTATTTT.